The 29 T cell receptor beta chains below were found in one sample sequenced in a study of blood T cell repertoires in COVID-19. Some clones are missing from TCRdb's copy, which holds only in-frame ones; the method was immunoSEQ multiplex PCR. The sample lists hundreds of thousands of clones; approximately 90% were seen once. The sample comprised peripheral blood. The receptor source for this set is a woman aged 25 to 45 with active or convalescent COVID-19.

The chain links TRBV5-6 to TRBJ2-5, with 7 nucleotides matching TRBD1. This CDR3 contains 14 residues. The junction had 5 bases not matched to a gene; V was cut back by 4 bases and J by 2 bases. The germline CDR1 and CDR2 sequences are SGHDT and YYEEEE. This CDR3 is CASSDGTVQETQYF. In DNA form, the CDR3 reads TGTGCCAGCAGCGATGGGACAGTACAAGAGACCCAGTACTTC.

J is TRBJ2-1 and V is TRBV7-2; 7 nucleotides match TRBD1. Per the germline V gene, CDR1 is SGHTA and CDR2 is FQGNSA. V trimming: 5 bases; J trimming: 5 bases; junction bases outside the gene matches: 15. The CDR3 sequence is 17 residues long. CDR3 region: CASSPFPRGRVDNEQFF. For the CDR3, the DNA is TGTGCCAGCAGCCCCTTCCCAAGGGGGCGTGTGGACAATGAGCAGTTCTTC.

The genes are TRBV18 and TRBJ1-2; 8 bases are shared with TRBD1. The CDR3 consists of 16 residues. The junction had 14 bases not matched to a gene; V was cut back by 3 bases and J by 8 bases. CDR1 and CDR2 from the germline V gene are KGHSH and LQKENI. The CDR3 spells CASSPTPTGELRGYTF. CDR3 coding DNA: TGTGCCAGCTCACCGACCCCGACAGGGGAATTAAGGGGCTACACCTTC.

The chain carries TRBV5-1 and TRBJ2-3, with a possible D match to TRBD2 (6 bases). Germline V CDR1 and CDR2: SGHRS, YFSETQ. The CDR3 sequence is 16 residues long. Trimming shortened V by 0 bases and J by 0 bases, and 11 bases separated the two germline ends. The CDR3 sequence: CASSLGGGTSTDTQYF. The CDR3 DNA reads as TGCGCCAGCAGCTTGGGAGGCGGGACTAGCACAGATACGCAGTATTTT.

The V and J genes are TRBV5-1 and TRBJ2-2; 7 bases map to TRBD1. Looked up from germline, CDR1 is SGHRS and CDR2 is YFSETQ. Germline trimming cut 3 bases from V and 3 bases from J; bases unmatched to any gene: 5. This CDR3 has 15 residues. CDR3: CASSWGQIDTGELFF. The CDR3 nucleotides are TGCGCCAGCAGCTGGGGACAGATAGACACCGGGGAGCTGTTTTTT.

The chain joins TRBV24-1 to TRBJ2-1; D gene ambiguous. The CDR3 loop spans 11 amino acids. Germline V gene data show CDR1 as KGHDR and CDR2 as SFDVKD. Trimming removed 1 base from V and 8 bases from J, with 2 bases in between. CDR3 loop: CATSDFDEQFF. Written as DNA, the CDR3 is TGTGCCACCAGTGATTTCGATGAGCAGTTCTTC.

J is TRBJ2-3 and V is TRBV14, with 7 nucleotides matching TRBD2. V dropped 0 bases and J dropped 6; count of bases not matched to a gene: 0. Per the germline V gene, CDR1 is SGHDN and CDR2 is FVKESK. The CDR3 sequence is 13 residues long. Here the CDR3 reads CASSQELADTQYF. CDR3 DNA: TGTGCCAGCAGCCAAGAACTAGCGGATACGCAGTATTTT.

V and J are TRBV7-2 and TRBJ2-3; 12 nucleotides align to TRBD2. CDR1 SGHTA and CDR2 FQGNSA come from the germline V gene. This CDR3 has 19 amino acids. V shed 5 bases, J shed 3 bases, and the junction held 15 bases outside the gene matches. The CDR3 DNA reads as TGTGCCAGCAGCCCCTACCCCCATCTAGCGGGAGGGCCGACAGATACGCAGTATTTT. It specifies CASSPYPHLAGGPTDTQYF.

The rearrangement uses TRBV5-5 and TRBJ2-7, with a weak D call TRBD1 (6 bases). Germline V gene lookup returns CDR1 SGHKS and CDR2 YYEKEE (reference sequence). Between the trimmed V and J ends, which lost 2 bases and 12 bases, there was a span of 18 bases. CDR3 size: 13 residues. The DNA for the CDR3 is TGTGCCAGCAGCTTTTTGGGGGCAGATGAGGGGTACTTC. The encoded protein is CASSFLGADEGYF.

V is TRBV4-1 and J is TRBJ2-1; 11 bases fit TRBD1. Germline V CDR1 and CDR2: MGHRA, YSYEKL. The J segment lost 7 bases and the V segment lost 4 bases, leaving 3 bases of the junction unmatched. The CDR3 is made up of 14 amino acids. CDR3 coding DNA: TGCGCCAGCAGCCGAGGGACAGGGGGAAATGAGCAGTTCTTC. Residues: CASSRGTGGNEQFF.

The V gene is TRBV4-1, the J gene TRBJ2-7, with 10 bases that match TRBD1. The CDR3 covers 16 residues. J lost 6 bases, V lost 3 bases, and 11 bases had no gene match. The germline V gene has CDR1 MGHRA and CDR2 YSYEKL. CDR3 bases: TGCGCCAGCAGCCATATACCGACAGGGGGCCAAGGCGAGCAGTACTTC. Protein: CASSHIPTGGQGEQYF.

The CDR3 spells CASSLVSSGPYNEQFF. The CDR3 DNA follows: TGTGCCAGCAGCTTAGTTTCCAGCGGACCCTACAATGAGCAGTTCTTC. V usage is TRBV11-2 and J usage is TRBJ2-1; perhaps TRBD2 as D (5 bases). The CDR3 extends over 16 amino acids. Trimming took 1 base from V and 2 from J, leaving 12 bases between them. Germline assignment: CDR1 SGHAT and CDR2 FQNNGV.

This sequence joins TRBV27 and TRBJ1-6, with a weak D call TRBD1 (6 bases). This CDR3 spans 12 amino acids. CDR1 MNHEY and CDR2 SMNVEV come from the germline V gene (reference sequence). Trimming removed 8 bases at V and 4 bases at J, with 6 bases between. CDR3 nucleotide sequence: TGTGCCAGCGGACAGTATAATTCACCCCTCCACTTT. Encoded protein: CASGQYNSPLHF.

The gene calls are TRBV19 and TRBJ2-4; TRBD2 matches at 7 bases. The J segment lost 3 bases and the V segment lost 9 bases, leaving 11 bases of the junction unmatched. The CDR3 is 15 residues long. The V gene's germline CDR1 is LNHDA and CDR2 SQIVND (reference sequence). CDR3 in amino acids: CASTSVGGLKNIQYF. The DNA of the CDR3 is TGTGCCAGCACTAGCGTTGGGGGACTCAAAAACATTCAGTACTTC. Looking up the rest from reference TRBV19 and TRBJ2-4 gives the full variable domain: DGGITQSPKYLFRKEGQNVTLSCEQNLNHDAMYWYRQDPGQGLRLIYYSQIVNDFQKGDIAEGYSVSREKKESFPLTVTSAQKNPTAFYLCASTSVGGLKNIQYFGAGTRLSVL.

The chain recombines TRBV5-1 with TRBJ1-1, with D maybe TRBD1 (6 bases). V was clipped by 4 bases and J by 5 bases, with 15 bases between them. Per the germline V gene, CDR1 is SGHRS and CDR2 is YFSETQ. The CDR3 contains 14 residues. CDR3 nucleotide sequence: TGCGCCAGCAGCAGAAGAGCAGGGGAAACTGAAGCTTTCTTT. It yields the protein CASSRRAGETEAFF.

The gene calls are TRBV5-1 and TRBJ2-7; 10 bases fit TRBD1. J lost 2 bases, V lost 1 base, and 6 bases had no gene match. The germline V gene has CDR1 SGHRS and CDR2 YFSETQ. The CDR3 loop spans 16 amino acids. The CDR3 DNA is TGCGCCAGCAGCTTGTATGGACAGGGGGAACCCTACGAGCAGTACTTC. Its protein product is CASSLYGQGEPYEQYF.

The rearrangement uses TRBV11-2 and TRBJ2-7; 10 bases are shared with TRBD1. J was trimmed by 2 bases and V by 6 bases; bases with no gene match: 7. The CDR3 runs to 15 residues. Looked up from germline, CDR1 is SGHAT and CDR2 is FQNNGV. The CDR3 DNA reads TGTGCCAGCAGACGGCCCGGGACAGGGGCCTACGAGCAGTACTTC. Its protein product is CASRRPGTGAYEQYF.

The rearrangement links TRBV15 to TRBJ2-7; a weak D match, TRBD2 (5 bases). The CDR3 has 13 residues. V was pared by 0 bases and J by 6 bases, with 9 bases between. Germline assignment: CDR1 LNHNV and CDR2 YYDKDF (reference sequence). CDR3 amino acids: CATSREGGGEQYF. The CDR3 DNA reads as TGTGCCACCAGCAGAGAAGGTGGAGGCGAGCAGTACTTC.

The chain recombines TRBV10-3 with TRBJ1-1, with 7 bases lining up with TRBD1. This CDR3 spans 15 amino acids. Losses at the gene ends were 11 bases for V and 0 bases for J; bases not matched to a gene: 12. CDR1 and CDR2 from the germline V gene are ENHRY and SYGVKD. The chain's CDR3 is CASTSGTALNTEAFF. The CDR3 DNA reads TGTGCCTCGACATCAGGGACAGCTTTGAACACTGAAGCTTTCTTT.

V gene TRBV19 combines with J gene TRBJ1-2, with TRBD1 as a possible D gene (6 bases). Germline V gives CDR1 LNHDA, CDR2 SQIVND (reference sequence). V lost 5 bases to trimming and J lost 0 bases, with 22 bases between them. This CDR3 is built from 18 residues. The CDR3 region has the DNA TGTGCCAGTAGTCCCCAATCACATTATGCAGGGGCTAACTATGGCTACACCTTC. This encodes CASSPQSHYAGANYGYTF.

This chain connects TRBV11-3 to TRBJ2-6, with a weak D call TRBD2 (7 bases). Trimming stripped 6 bases from V and 1 base from J, with 13 bases between. Germline assignment: CDR1 SGHNT and CDR2 YENEEA. The CDR3 is 16 residues long. DNA for the CDR3: TGTGCCAGCAGTCGCGGGGGCGGTTCTGGGGCCAACGTCCTGACTTTC. As protein: CASSRGGGSGANVLTF.

As to this clone: Given the absence of the conserved phenylalanine or tryptophan at the CDR3 end, a read error is likely. Because the CDR3's place on the DNA is in doubt, the DNA is left out and the CDR3 is given as listed by TCRdb. The rearrangement links TRBV9 to TRBJ2-2; the table's D call, TRBD2, has no DNA check behind it. A total of 13 residues make up the CDR3, ends included. CDR1 is SGDLS and CDR2 is YYNGEE in the germline V gene. CDR3 sequence: CASSTGLAGGLSL.

This clone was found a few times. As DNA, the CDR3 is TGTGCCCCTTGTTGGTACAGCCCTCCTGAAGCTTTCTTT. Amino acids: CAPCWYSPPEAFF. This chain connects TRBV12-3 or TRBV12-4 to TRBJ1-1; no clear D gene. This CDR3 spans 13 amino acids. Trimming removed 11 bases from V and 6 bases from J, with 19 bases in between.

This chain uses TRBV5-1 with TRBJ1-3; perhaps TRBD1 as D (6 bases). Trimming left V 4 bases short and J 3 bases short, with 14 bases between. This CDR3 is built from 15 residues. Germline CDR1 is SGHRS and CDR2 is YFSETQ. In nucleotides, the CDR3 is TGCGCCAGCAGCCCACAGGGTTTTAATGGAAACACCATATATTTT. It codes for CASSPQGFNGNTIYF. Together with reference TRBV5-1 and TRBJ1-3, the CDR3 gives the full variable domain: KAGVTQTPRYLIKTRGQQVTLSCSPISGHRSVSWYQQTPGQGLQFLFEYFSETQRNKGNFPGRFSGRQFSNSRSEMNVSTLELGDSALYLCASSPQGFNGNTIYFGEGSWLTVV.

This clone was seen a few times. The chain links TRBV10-3 to TRBJ2-2; 7 nucleotides align to TRBD1. CDR1 is ENHRY and CDR2 is SYGVKD in the germline V gene. The V gene end was trimmed by 4 bases and the J gene end by 2 bases; junction bases not matched to a gene: 4. This CDR3 has 15 amino acids. The CDR3 sequence: CAISARTGNTGELFF. In DNA, the CDR3 is TGTGCCATCAGTGCCCGGACAGGAAACACCGGGGAGCTGTTTTTT.

This clone was picked up a small number of times. J is TRBJ1-5 and V is TRBV7-9, with D unresolved. The V gene lost 3 bases and the J gene lost 6 bases, with 12 bases spanning the gap. The CDR3 has 14 amino acids. Germline CDR1 is SEHNR and CDR2 is FQNEAQ (reference sequence). This CDR3 is CASSLFGEPQPQHF. DNA of the CDR3: TGTGCCAGCAGCTTGTTTGGGGAGCCTCAGCCCCAGCATTTT.

The V call is TRBV19, the J call TRBJ1-6; TRBD1 aligns across 8 bases. This CDR3 is built from 15 residues. CDR1 LNHDA and CDR2 SQIVND come from the germline V gene (reference sequence). Trimming took 4 bases from V and 6 from J; bases not matched to a gene: 5. The CDR3 is CASSTAGQVNSPLHF. Written as DNA, the CDR3 is TGTGCCAGTAGTACTGCGGGACAGGTTAATTCACCCCTCCACTTT. The variable domain in full, completed from reference TRBV19 and TRBJ1-6, reads DGGITQSPKYLFRKEGQNVTLSCEQNLNHDAMYWYRQDPGQGLRLIYYSQIVNDFQKGDIAEGYSVSREKKESFPLTVTSAQKNPTAFYLCASSTAGQVNSPLHFGNGTRLTVT.

The chain has TRBV5-1 and TRBJ2-6; the D gene is possibly TRBD1 (6 bases). The CDR3 covers 18 residues. Trimming left V 4 bases short and J 0 bases short, with 17 bases between. The germline V gene has CDR1 SGHRS and CDR2 YFSETQ. Here the CDR3 DNA reads TGCGCCAGCAGCGCGTCGTCCAGGGGATCCTCTGGGGCCAACGTCCTGACTTTC. Translating it yields CASSASSRGSSGANVLTF.

The chain recombines TRBV3-1 (or the pseudogene TRBV3-2) with TRBJ1-1; TRBD1 is a possible D gene (5 bases). CDR1 and CDR2 from the germline V gene are LGHDT and YNNKEL (reference sequence). This CDR3 comprises 14 residues. V was shortened by 6 bases and J by 7 bases, with 18 bases between the two germline ends. This CDR3 reads CASSRGGTWNEAFF. CDR3 DNA sequence: TGTGCCAGCAGTCGGGGGGGGACGTGGAATGAAGCTTTCTTT.